Following are 29 T cell receptor beta chains from one sample sequenced in a study of graft-versus-host responses after intestinal transplantation (dated by TCRdb to 2020 to 2023). Receptors were amplified or captured by the immunoSEQ multiplex PCR assay. Entries here come from immuneACCESS through TCRdb and include only in-frame sequences with V and J called. Some clones fail to appear in such tables; in the studies checked, an unresolved V gene covers under half of the shortfall, and the cause of the remainder is unknown. Across this sample there are some 39,000 clones, with roughly 96% seen only once. The ten largest clones capture more than 0.45% of the sample. What this sample's time point label stands for: cells obtained before transplantation from donor or recipient. No cognate antigen is known for these TCRs. This sample comprised unstimulated CD8+ T cells sorted from spleen or lymph node cells, obtained before transplant. The receptors stem from a human donor who was the organ donor for an intestinal transplant.

The V gene is TRBV5-5, the J gene TRBJ2-4; D is tentatively TRBD1 or TRBD2 (5 bases each). The germline V gene has CDR1 SGHKS and CDR2 YYEKEE (reference sequence). Trimming left V 4 bases short and J 9 bases short, with 17 bases between. This CDR3 contains 14 residues. CDR3 loop: CASSLDGLQGIQYF. CDR3 sequence (DNA): TGTGCCAGCAGCCTCGACGGACTGCAGGGCATTCAGTACTTC.

The chain joins TRBV11-2 to TRBJ2-7, with D uncertain. CDR3 length equals 13 residues. V dropped 3 bases and J dropped 1 base, with 7 bases sitting between them. From germline, CDR1 is SGHAT and CDR2 FQNNGV. The CDR3 DNA reads as TGTGCCAGCAGCTTGACAAGTTCCTACGAGCAGTACTTC. Its translation: CASSLTSSYEQYF. Full variable domain (outside the CDR3, taken from reference TRBV11-2 and TRBJ2-7): EAGVAQSPRYKIIEKRQSVAFWCNPISGHATLYWYQQILGQGPKLLIQFQNNGVVDDSQLPKDRFSAERLKGVDSTLKIQPAKLEDSAVYLCASSLTSSYEQYFGPGTRLTVT.

This chain connects TRBV4-3 to TRBJ2-7; 9 bases match TRBD1. The ends lost 3 bases at V and 4 bases at J; junction bases unmatched: 7. CDR1 is LGHNA, CDR2 YSLEER, per germline. This CDR3 region has 15 residues. The chain's CDR3 is CASSHNRDRAYEQYF. CDR3 sequence (DNA): TGCGCCAGCAGCCATAACCGGGACAGGGCTTACGAGCAGTACTTC.

The rearrangement joins TRBV7-6 to TRBJ1-1; maybe TRBD1 (5 bases). V lost 1 base to trimming and J lost 5 bases, with 14 bases between them. Germline CDR1 is SGHVS and CDR2 is FNYEAQ. The CDR3 covers 15 residues. Here the CDR3 DNA reads TGTGCCAGCAGCTTAGAAATTGGGGGAGGGACTGAAGCTTTCTTT. Its translation: CASSLEIGGGTEAFF.

The chain has TRBV10-1 and TRBJ2-3, with a weak D call TRBD2 (7 bases). This CDR3 is 19 amino acids long. Germline V CDR1 and CDR2: WNHNN, SYGVQD (reference sequence). V gave up 6 bases and J gave up 0 bases, with 25 bases separating them. CDR3 sequence reads: CASRSEGGTTFLSTDTQYF. The CDR3 DNA reads as TGCGCCAGCAGGTCCGAGGGGGGGACGACCTTTCTTAGCACAGATACGCAGTATTTT.

The chain has TRBV27 and TRBJ2-7, with TRBD2 matching over 8 bases. CDR3 length: 14 residues. J lost 1 base, V lost 7 bases, and 6 bases had no gene match. Germline V gives CDR1 MNHEY, CDR2 SMNVEV (reference sequence). CDR3 amino acids: CASKISGGSYEQYF. In DNA, the CDR3 is TGTGCCAGCAAAATCAGCGGGGGTTCCTACGAGCAGTACTTC.

The chain is built from TRBV4-1 and TRBJ1-5; TRBD1 is a possible D gene (5 bases). V was cut by 3 bases and J by 2 bases, with 11 bases left in between. The CDR3 consists of 15 residues. Germline V gene lookup returns CDR1 MGHRA and CDR2 YSYEKL. The CDR3 spells CASSQGGVGNQPQHF. CDR3 DNA: TGCGCCAGCAGCCAGGGGGGGGTAGGCAATCAGCCCCAGCATTTT.

The chain couples TRBV30 to TRBJ1-2; perhaps TRBD1 as D (5 bases). Germline lookup yields CDR1 GTSNPN and CDR2 SVGIG (reference sequence). The CDR3 is 14 amino acids. The germline V and J ends were trimmed by 2 bases and 2 bases, with 12 bases remaining between them. The CDR3 region has the DNA TGTGCCTGGAGTCCCGGGACTGTGAACTATGGCTACACCTTC. This sequence encodes CAWSPGTVNYGYTF.

J is TRBJ2-7 and V is TRBV11-2; D not certain. There are 13 residues in the CDR3. Trimming took off 4 bases at V and 2 bases at J, with 9 bases between the two ends. Germline lookup yields CDR1 SGHAT and CDR2 FQNNGV. CDR3 amino acids: CASSSRTPYEQYF. Here the CDR3 DNA reads TGTGCCAGCAGCTCCCGGACCCCCTACGAGCAGTACTTC. Full variable domain (rest looked up from reference TRBV11-2 and TRBJ2-7): EAGVAQSPRYKIIEKRQSVAFWCNPISGHATLYWYQQILGQGPKLLIQFQNNGVVDDSQLPKDRFSAERLKGVDSTLKIQPAKLEDSAVYLCASSSRTPYEQYFGPGTRLTVT.

V is TRBV6-5 and J is TRBJ1-5; perhaps TRBD1 as D (6 bases). This CDR3 comprises 13 residues. The germline CDR1 and CDR2 sequences are MNHEY and SVGAGI. V was trimmed by 7 bases and J by 3 bases, leaving 10 bases between them. This CDR3 reads CASKDSYNQPQHF. Written as DNA, the CDR3 is TGTGCCAGCAAGGACAGCTACAATCAGCCCCAGCATTTT.

The chain uses TRBV27 and TRBJ1-5, with D unresolved. The CDR3 runs to 12 residues. CDR1 is MNHEY and CDR2 is SMNVEV in the germline V gene (reference sequence). With 10 bases removed from V and 9 bases from J, the gap between germline ends came to 16 bases. The CDR3, as DNA: TGTGCCACAAGGACTGGAACGAGGCCCCAGCATTTT. Translation gives CATRTGTRPQHF.

The rearrangement uses TRBV2 and TRBJ2-7; D is unresolved. The V and J ends lost 7 bases and 3 bases respectively, with 13 bases between them. This CDR3 spans 13 amino acids. Germline V lookup: CDR1 SNHLY, CDR2 FYNNEI. DNA for the CDR3: TGTGCCAGCAAAGGGCTAGAAAACTACGAGCAGTACTTC. It yields the protein CASKGLENYEQYF.

This chain uses TRBV10-3 with TRBJ1-6, with D possibly matching TRBD1 (5 bases). Germline V lookup: CDR1 ENHRY, CDR2 SYGVKD. V gave up 6 bases and J gave up 10 bases, with 13 bases separating them. The CDR3 covers 13 residues. The CDR3 nucleotides read TGTGCCATCAGCGGCAGGGAGAAATCACCCCTCCACTTT. Amino acid sequence: CAISGREKSPLHF.

The CDR3 reads CASRPRDPPLSYEQYF. DNA of the CDR3: TGTGCCAGCAGGCCTCGGGACCCACCCCTCTCCTACGAGCAGTACTTC. The chain combines TRBV6-6 with TRBJ2-7, with D possibly called TRBD1 or TRBD2 (5 bases each). This CDR3 spans 16 amino acids. V lost 6 bases, J lost 0 bases, and 18 bases lay in between. Germline CDR1 reads MNHNY; CDR2 reads SVGAGI (reference sequence).

The J gene is TRBJ2-5, the V gene TRBV9; TRBD2 agrees at 11 bases. The CDR3 runs to 14 residues. Germline values: CDR1 SGDLS, CDR2 YYNGEE. With V trimmed by 0 bases and J by 5 bases, 0 bases remained unmatched. The CDR3 region has the DNA TGTGCCAGCAGCGTAGGACTAGCGGGGGAGACCCAGTACTTC. Its translation: CASSVGLAGETQYF.

The chain recombines TRBV4-3 with TRBJ1-5; unclear D gene. Germline V gives CDR1 LGHNA, CDR2 YSLEER. The CDR3 has 15 amino acids. V lost 1 base to trimming and J lost 4 bases, with 11 bases between them. The CDR3 loop reads CASSQVLAGNQPQHF. CDR3 in DNA: TGCGCCAGCAGCCAAGTCCTGGCGGGGAATCAGCCCCAGCATTTT.

The chain carries TRBV5-5 and TRBJ2-7, with D perhaps TRBD1 (6 bases). The J call is in doubt because the DNA end fits TRBJ2-1 better. CDR3 size: 15 residues. Germline assignment: CDR1 SGHKS and CDR2 YYEKEE (reference sequence). The CDR3 region is CASSLWTDKWNEQFF. The DNA for the CDR3 is TGTGCCAGCAGCTTGTGGACAGATAAGTGGAATGAGCAGTTCTTC.

In DNA form, the CDR3 reads TGCGCCAGCAGTGAGTCGTCGGGTGAGCAGTTCTTC. Its protein is CASSESSGEQFF. The chain links TRBV10-2 to TRBJ2-1; D gene uncertain. CDR1 and CDR2 from the germline V gene are WSHSY and SAAADI. The ends were cut back, 0 bases at V and 9 bases at J, with 6 bases in the middle. The CDR3 is 12 residues long.

The V call is TRBV9, the J call TRBJ1-4; no reliable D call. The CDR3 sequence is 15 residues long. CDR1 is SGDLS, CDR2 YYNGEE, per germline. V was pared by 0 bases and J by 8 bases, with 14 bases between. In nucleotides, the CDR3 is TGTGCCAGCAGCGTAGACGGGAATGTGGGGGAAAAACTGTTTTTT. Translated: CASSVDGNVGEKLFF.

The DNA for the CDR3 is TGTGCCAGCAGTTACGGAGCGGGGGGGGAATACAATGAGCAGTTCTTC. Encoded protein: CASSYGAGGEYNEQFF. The chain combines TRBV6-5 with TRBJ2-1, with TRBD2 matching 10 bases. The CDR3 has 16 amino acids. V trimming: 2 bases; J trimming: 4 bases; junction bases outside the gene matches: 5. CDR1 and CDR2 from the germline V gene are MNHEY and SVGAGI.

The rearrangement joins TRBV2 to TRBJ1-1; no clear D. V gave up 7 bases and J gave up 4 bases, with 4 bases separating them. Germline CDR1 SNHLY, CDR2 FYNNEI. The CDR3 runs to 10 residues. CDR3 amino acids: CASIVTEAFF. In nucleotides, the CDR3 is TGTGCCAGCATAGTCACTGAAGCTTTCTTT.

V and J are TRBV11-2 and TRBJ2-7; TRBD2 matches at 11 bases. CDR1 SGHAT and CDR2 FQNNGV come from the germline V gene. This CDR3 spans 15 amino acids. Trimming at V came to 1 base and at J to 7 bases, leaving 6 bases not matched to a gene. Here the CDR3 DNA reads TGTGCCAGCAGCTTAGTAGCGGGGGGGCCGAATGAGCAGTACTTC. Translated: CASSLVAGGPNEQYF.

The chain links TRBV7-9 to TRBJ1-2; possible D gene TRBD1, 5 bases. The V gene's germline CDR1 is SEHNR and CDR2 FQNEAQ (reference sequence). This CDR3 is 15 amino acids long. V was clipped by 2 bases and J by 8 bases, with 18 bases between them. The CDR3 bases are TGTGCCAGCAGCTTAAGTGGGACCGTTGGTCGGGGCTACACCTTC. Residues: CASSLSGTVGRGYTF. The full variable domain, with the rest looked up from reference TRBV7-9 and TRBJ1-2, is DTGVSQNPRHKITKRGQNVTFRCDPISEHNRLYWYRQTLGQGPEFLTYFQNEAQLEKSRLLSDRFSAERPKGSFSTLEIQRTEQGDSAMYLCASSLSGTVGRGYTFGSGTRLTVV.

This sequence joins TRBV7-8 and TRBJ2-3; 8 nucleotides match TRBD2. Per the germline V gene, CDR1 is SGHVS and CDR2 is FQNEAQ. After removal of 4 bases from V and 2 bases from J, the junction contained 8 bases not matched to a gene. The CDR3 contains 16 residues. CDR3 DNA sequence: TGTGCCAGCAGCTCCCTCGGGGGGGCCCACACAGATACGCAGTATTTT. Translation gives CASSSLGGAHTDTQYF.

For this clone: The junction differs from germline at one of its ends, possibly a read error. V is TRBV27 and J is TRBJ2-1, with a tentative D call TRBD1 (7 bases). The CDR3 totals 18 residues. The V gene's germline CDR1 is MNHEY and CDR2 SMNVEV (reference sequence). This CDR3 is CAGSLLYRDRDSHNEQFF. The CDR3 DNA follows: TGTGCCGGCAGCCTATTATACCGAGACAGGGACTCCCACAATGAGCAGTTCTTC.

CDR3 in amino acids: CASSRSGGQSGDTQYF. The CDR3 DNA is TGTGCCAGCAGCCGGTCGGGGGGGCAGTCAGGTGATACGCAGTATTTT. The chain has TRBV7-9 and TRBJ2-3, with 8 bases fitting TRBD2. This CDR3 is built from 16 residues. V dropped 5 bases and J dropped 6; count of bases not matched to a gene: 13. Germline V gene data show CDR1 as SEHNR and CDR2 as FQNEAQ (reference sequence).

This clone came up once. The gene calls are TRBV5-8 and TRBJ2-1; 11 bases map to TRBD2. The CDR3 length is 17 residues. Germline lookup yields CDR1 SGHTS and CDR2 YDEGEE. Trimming at V came to 1 base and at J to 2 bases, leaving 5 bases not matched to a gene. The CDR3 DNA reads as TGTGCCAGCAGCTTGTCGGCTAGCGGGGGGCCCTACAATGAGCAGTTCTTC. Translating gives CASSLSASGGPYNEQFF. Variable domain in full (rest from reference TRBV5-8 and TRBJ2-1): EAGVTQSPTHLIKTRGQQATLRCSPISGHTSVYWYQQALGLGLQFLLWYDEGEERNRGNFPPRFSGRQFPNYSSELNVNALELEDSALYLCASSLSASGGPYNEQFFGPGTRLTVL.

This clone came up a few times. The gene calls are TRBV19 and TRBJ2-7; D is unclear. V gave up 1 base and J gave up 2 bases, with 9 bases separating them. The length of the CDR3 is 14 residues. Looked up from germline, CDR1 is LNHDA and CDR2 is SQIVND (reference sequence). CDR3 residues: CASSIGVGTYEQYF. The CDR3 DNA follows: TGTGCCAGTAGTATAGGAGTCGGAACCTACGAGCAGTACTTC.

In this sample, this clone turned up once. The J gene is TRBJ1-2, the V gene TRBV19; no clear D gene. Trimming pared 11 bases from V and 5 bases from J, leaving 18 bases between. Germline CDR1 LNHDA, CDR2 SQIVND (reference sequence). This CDR3 comprises 13 residues. The CDR3 loop is CASRVGVGYGYTF. The CDR3 nucleotides read TGTGCCTCCAGAGTCGGGGTCGGGTATGGCTACACCTTC.